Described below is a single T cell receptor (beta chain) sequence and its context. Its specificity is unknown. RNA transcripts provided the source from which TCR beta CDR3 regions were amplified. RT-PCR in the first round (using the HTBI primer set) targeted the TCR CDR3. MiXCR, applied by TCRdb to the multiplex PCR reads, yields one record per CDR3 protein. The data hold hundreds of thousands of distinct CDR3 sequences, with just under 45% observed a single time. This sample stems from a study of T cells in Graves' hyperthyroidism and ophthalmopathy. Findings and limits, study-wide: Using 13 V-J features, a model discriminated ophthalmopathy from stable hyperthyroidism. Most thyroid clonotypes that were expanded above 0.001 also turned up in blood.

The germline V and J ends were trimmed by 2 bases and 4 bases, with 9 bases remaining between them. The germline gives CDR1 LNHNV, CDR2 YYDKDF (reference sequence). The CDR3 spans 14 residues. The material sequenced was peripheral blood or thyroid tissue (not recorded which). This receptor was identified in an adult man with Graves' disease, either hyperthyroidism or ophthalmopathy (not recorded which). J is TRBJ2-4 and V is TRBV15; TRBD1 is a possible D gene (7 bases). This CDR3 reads CATSRPGGKNIQYF. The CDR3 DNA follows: TGTGCCACCAGCAGACCAGGGGGGAAAAACATTCAGTACTTC.